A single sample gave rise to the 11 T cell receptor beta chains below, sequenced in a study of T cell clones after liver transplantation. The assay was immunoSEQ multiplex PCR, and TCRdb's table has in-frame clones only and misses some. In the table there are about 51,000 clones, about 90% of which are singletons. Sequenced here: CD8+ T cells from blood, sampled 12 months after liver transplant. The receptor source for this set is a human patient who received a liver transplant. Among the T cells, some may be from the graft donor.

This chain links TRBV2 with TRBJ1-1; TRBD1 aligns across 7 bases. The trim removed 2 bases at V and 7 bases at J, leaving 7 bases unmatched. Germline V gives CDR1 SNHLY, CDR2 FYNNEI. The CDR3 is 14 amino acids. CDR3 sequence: CASSEFQGGIEAFF. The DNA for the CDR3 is TGTGCCAGCAGTGAATTTCAGGGGGGAATTGAAGCTTTCTTT.

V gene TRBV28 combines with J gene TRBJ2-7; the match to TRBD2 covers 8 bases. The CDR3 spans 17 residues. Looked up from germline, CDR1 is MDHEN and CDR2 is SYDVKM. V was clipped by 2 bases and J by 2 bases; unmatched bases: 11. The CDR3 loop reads CASSLQAAGVLPYEQYF. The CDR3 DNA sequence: TGTGCCAGCAGTTTACAGGCAGCGGGAGTTCTCCCCTACGAGCAGTACTTC.

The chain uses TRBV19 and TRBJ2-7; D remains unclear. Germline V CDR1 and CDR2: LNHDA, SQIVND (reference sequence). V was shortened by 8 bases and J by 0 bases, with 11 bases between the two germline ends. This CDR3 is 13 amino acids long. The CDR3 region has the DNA TGTGCCAGTGGTTTCCCAGGCTCCTACGAGCAGTACTTC. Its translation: CASGFPGSYEQYF.

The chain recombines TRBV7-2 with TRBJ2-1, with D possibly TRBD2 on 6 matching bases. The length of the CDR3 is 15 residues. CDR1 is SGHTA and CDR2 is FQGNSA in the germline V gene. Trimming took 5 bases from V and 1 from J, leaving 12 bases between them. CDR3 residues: CASSPLSGSYNEQFF. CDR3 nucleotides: TGTGCCAGCAGCCCTCTAAGCGGGTCCTACAATGAGCAGTTCTTC.

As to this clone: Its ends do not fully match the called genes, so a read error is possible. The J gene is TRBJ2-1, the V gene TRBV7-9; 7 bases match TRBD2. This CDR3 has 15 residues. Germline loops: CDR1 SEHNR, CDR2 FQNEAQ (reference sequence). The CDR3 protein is CASSLAVAPPNEQFF. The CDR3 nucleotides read TGTGCCAGCAGCCTAGCGGTAGCACCGCCCAATGAGCAGTTCTTC.

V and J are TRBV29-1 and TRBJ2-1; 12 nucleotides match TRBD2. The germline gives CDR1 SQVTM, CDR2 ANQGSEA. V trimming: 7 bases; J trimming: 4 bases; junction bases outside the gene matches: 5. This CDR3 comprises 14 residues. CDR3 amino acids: CSAPTSGRYNEQFF. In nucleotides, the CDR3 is TGCAGCGCTCCGACTAGCGGGAGATACAATGAGCAGTTCTTC.

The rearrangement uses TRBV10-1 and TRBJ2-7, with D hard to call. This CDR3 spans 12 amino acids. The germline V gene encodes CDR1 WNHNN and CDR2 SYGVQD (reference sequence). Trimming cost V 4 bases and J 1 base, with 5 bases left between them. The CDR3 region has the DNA TGCGCCAGCAGTGCAGGATCCTACGAGCAGTACTTC. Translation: CASSAGSYEQYF.

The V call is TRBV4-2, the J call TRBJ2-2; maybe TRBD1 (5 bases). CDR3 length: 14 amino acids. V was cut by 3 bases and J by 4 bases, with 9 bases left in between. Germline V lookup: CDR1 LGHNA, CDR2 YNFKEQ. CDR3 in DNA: TGTGCCAGCAGCCATGCTCAGGGCACCGGGGAGCTGTTTTTT. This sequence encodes CASSHAQGTGELFF.

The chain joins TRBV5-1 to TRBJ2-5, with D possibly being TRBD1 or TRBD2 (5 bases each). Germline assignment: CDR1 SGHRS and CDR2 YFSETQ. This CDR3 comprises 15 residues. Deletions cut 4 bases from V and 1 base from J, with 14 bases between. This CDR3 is CASSGTHRVQETQYF. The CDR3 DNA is TGCGCCAGCAGCGGGACCCATAGGGTCCAAGAGACCCAGTACTTC.

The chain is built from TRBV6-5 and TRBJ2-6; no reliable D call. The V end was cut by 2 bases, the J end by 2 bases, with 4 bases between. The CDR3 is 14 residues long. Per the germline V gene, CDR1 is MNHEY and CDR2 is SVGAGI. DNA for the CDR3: TGTGCCAGCAGTTACACAACTGGGGCCAACGTCCTGACTTTC. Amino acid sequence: CASSYTTGANVLTF.

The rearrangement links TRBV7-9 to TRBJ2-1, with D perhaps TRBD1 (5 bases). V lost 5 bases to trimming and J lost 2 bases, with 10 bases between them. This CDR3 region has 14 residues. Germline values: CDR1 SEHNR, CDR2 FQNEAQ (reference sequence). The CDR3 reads CASSEDTTYNEQFF. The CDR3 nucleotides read TGTGCCAGCAGCGAGGACACCACCTACAATGAGCAGTTCTTC.